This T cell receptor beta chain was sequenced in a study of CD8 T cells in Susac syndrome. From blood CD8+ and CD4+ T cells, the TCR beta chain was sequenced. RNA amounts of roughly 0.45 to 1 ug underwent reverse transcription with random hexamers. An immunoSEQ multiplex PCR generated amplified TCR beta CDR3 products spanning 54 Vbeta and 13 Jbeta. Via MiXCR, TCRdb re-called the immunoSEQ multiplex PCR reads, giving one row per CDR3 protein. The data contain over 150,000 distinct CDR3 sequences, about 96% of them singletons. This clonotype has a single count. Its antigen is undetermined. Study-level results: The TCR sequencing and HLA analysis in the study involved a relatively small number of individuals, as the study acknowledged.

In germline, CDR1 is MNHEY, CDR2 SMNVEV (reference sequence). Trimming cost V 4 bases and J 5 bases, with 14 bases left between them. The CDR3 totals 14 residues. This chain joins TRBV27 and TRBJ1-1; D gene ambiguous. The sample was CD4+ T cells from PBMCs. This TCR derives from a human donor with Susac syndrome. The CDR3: CASSSKSPGTEAFF. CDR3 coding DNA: TGTGCCAGCAGTTCCAAGTCCCCGGGAACTGAAGCTTTCTTT.